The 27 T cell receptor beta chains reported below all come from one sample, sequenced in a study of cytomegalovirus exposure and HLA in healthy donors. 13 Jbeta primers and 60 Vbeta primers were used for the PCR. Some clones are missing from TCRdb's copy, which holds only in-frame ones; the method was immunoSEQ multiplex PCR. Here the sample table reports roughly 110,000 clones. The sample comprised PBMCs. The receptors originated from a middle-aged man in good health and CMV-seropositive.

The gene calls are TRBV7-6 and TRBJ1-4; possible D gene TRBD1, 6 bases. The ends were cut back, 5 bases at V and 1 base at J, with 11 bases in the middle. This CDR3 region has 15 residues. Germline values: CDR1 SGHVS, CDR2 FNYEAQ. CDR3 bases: TGTGCCAGCAGCGAGGGGGGGATAACTAATGAAAAACTGTTTTTT. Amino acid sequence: CASSEGGITNEKLFF.

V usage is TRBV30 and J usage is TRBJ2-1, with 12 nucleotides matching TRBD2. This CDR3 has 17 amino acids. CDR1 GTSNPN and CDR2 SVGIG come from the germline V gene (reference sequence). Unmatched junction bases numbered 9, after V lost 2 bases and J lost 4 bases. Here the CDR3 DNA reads TGTGCCTGGAGTACCTCGCGGACTAGCGGGGATTACAATGAGCAGTTCTTC. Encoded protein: CAWSTSRTSGDYNEQFF. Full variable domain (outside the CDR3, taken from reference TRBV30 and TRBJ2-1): SQTIHQWPATLVQPVGSPLSLECTVEGTSNPNLYWYRQAAGRGLQLLFYSVGIGQISSEVPQNLSASRPQDRQFILSSKKLLLSDSGFYLCAWSTSRTSGDYNEQFFGPGTRLTVL.

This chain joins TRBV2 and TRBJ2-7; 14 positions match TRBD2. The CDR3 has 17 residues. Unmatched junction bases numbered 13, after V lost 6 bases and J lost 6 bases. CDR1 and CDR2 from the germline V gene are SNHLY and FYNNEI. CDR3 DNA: TGTGCCAGCAGCCACAAACCGGGACTAGCGGGAGACGGCGAGCAGTACTTC. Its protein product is CASSHKPGLAGDGEQYF.

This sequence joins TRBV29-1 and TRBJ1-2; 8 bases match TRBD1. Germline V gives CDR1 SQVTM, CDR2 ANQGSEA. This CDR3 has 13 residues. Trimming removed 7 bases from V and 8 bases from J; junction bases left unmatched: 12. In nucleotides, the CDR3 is TGCAGCGCCCGAACACCAGGGGGCGCGGGCTACACCTTC. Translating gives CSARTPGGAGYTF.

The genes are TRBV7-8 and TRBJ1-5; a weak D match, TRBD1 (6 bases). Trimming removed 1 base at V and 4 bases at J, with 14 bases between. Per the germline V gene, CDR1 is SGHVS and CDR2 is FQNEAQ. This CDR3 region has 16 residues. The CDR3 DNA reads TGTGCCAGCAGCTTAGGTAGGACAGCCTTTAATCAGCCCCAGCATTTT. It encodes CASSLGRTAFNQPQHF.

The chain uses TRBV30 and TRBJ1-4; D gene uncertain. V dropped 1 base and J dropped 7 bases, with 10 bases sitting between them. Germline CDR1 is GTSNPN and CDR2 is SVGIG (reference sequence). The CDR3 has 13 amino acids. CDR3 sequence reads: CAWSGRVGEKLFF. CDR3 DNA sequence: TGTGCCTGGAGTGGGAGAGTTGGTGAAAAACTGTTTTTT.

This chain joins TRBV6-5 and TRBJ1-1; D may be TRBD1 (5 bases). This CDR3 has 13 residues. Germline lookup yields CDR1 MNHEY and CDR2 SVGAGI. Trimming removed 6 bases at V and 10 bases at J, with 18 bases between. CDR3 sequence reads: CASRSPGYDPAFF. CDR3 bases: TGTGCCAGCAGAAGCCCAGGGTACGATCCAGCTTTCTTT.

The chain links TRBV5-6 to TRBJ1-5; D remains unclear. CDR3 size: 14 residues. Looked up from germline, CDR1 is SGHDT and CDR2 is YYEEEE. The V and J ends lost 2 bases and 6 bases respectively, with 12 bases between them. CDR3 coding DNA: TGTGCCAGCAGCTTTTCACAGTCGAGTCAGCCCCAGCATTTT. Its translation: CASSFSQSSQPQHF.

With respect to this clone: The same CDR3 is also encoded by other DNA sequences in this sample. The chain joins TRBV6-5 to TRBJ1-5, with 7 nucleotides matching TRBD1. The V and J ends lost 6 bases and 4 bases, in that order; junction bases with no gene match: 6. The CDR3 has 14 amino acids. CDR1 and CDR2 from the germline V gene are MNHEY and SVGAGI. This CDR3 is CASSLNRGNQPQHF. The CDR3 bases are TGTGCCAGCAGCCTAAACAGGGGAAATCAGCCCCAGCATTTT.

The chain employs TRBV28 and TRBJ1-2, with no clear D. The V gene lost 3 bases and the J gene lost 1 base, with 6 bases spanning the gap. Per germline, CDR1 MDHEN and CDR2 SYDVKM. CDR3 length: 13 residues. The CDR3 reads CASSFRGNYGYTF. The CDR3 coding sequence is TGTGCCAGCAGTTTCCGGGGTAACTATGGCTACACCTTC.

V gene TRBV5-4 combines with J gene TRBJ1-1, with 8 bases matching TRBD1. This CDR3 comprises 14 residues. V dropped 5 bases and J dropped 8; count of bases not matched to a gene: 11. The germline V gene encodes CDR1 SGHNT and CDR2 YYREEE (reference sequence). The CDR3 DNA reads TGTGCCAGCAGGGGGACAGGTGGGAACTTAGAAGCTTTCTTT. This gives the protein CASRGTGGNLEAFF.

CDR3 in DNA: TGTGCCAGTAGTATATTCCTAGCGGGAGTCGGGAACACAGATACGCAGTATTTT. Its translation is CASSIFLAGVGNTDTQYF. The chain joins TRBV19 to TRBJ2-3; 10 bases are shared with TRBD2. This CDR3 contains 18 residues. The V segment lost 2 bases and the J segment 2 bases; nucleotides outside the gene matches: 10. CDR1 and CDR2 from the germline V gene are LNHDA and SQIVND (reference sequence).

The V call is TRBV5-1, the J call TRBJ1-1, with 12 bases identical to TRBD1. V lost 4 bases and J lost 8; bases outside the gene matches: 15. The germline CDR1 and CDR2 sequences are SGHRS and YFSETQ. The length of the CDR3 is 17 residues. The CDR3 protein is CASSRTTPGTGGAEAFF. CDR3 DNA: TGCGCCAGCAGCAGGACCACTCCCGGGACAGGGGGCGCGGAAGCTTTCTTT. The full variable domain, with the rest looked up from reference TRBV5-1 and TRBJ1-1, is KAGVTQTPRYLIKTRGQQVTLSCSPISGHRSVSWYQQTPGQGLQFLFEYFSETQRNKGNFPGRFSGRQFSNSRSEMNVSTLELGDSALYLCASSRTTPGTGGAEAFFGQGTRLTVV.

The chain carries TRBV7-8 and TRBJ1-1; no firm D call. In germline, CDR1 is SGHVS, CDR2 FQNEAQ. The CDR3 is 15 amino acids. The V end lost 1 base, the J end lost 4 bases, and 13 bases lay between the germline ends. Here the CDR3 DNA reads TGTGCCAGCAGCTTAGTAGCCGTATTCCCCACTGAAGCTTTCTTT. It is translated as CASSLVAVFPTEAFF.

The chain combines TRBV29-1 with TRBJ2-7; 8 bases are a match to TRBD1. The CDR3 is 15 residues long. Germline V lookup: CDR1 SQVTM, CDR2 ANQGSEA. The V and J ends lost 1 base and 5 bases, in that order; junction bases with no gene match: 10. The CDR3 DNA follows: TGCAGCGTTGAAGCCTCAGGGGGCGGTATGCACGAGCAGTACTTC. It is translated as CSVEASGGGMHEQYF.

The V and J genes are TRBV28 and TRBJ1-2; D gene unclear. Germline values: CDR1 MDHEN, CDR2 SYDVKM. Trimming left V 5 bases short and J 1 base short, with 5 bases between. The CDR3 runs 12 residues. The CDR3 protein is CASSPVNYGYTF. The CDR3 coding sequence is TGTGCCAGCAGTCCGGTTAACTATGGCTACACCTTC.

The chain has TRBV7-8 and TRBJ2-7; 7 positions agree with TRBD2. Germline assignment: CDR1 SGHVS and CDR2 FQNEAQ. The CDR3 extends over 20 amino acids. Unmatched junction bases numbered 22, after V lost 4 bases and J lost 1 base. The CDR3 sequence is CASSSPGTMNLLTDSYEQYF. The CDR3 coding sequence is TGTGCCAGCAGCTCGCCCGGGACTATGAACCTCCTTACCGATTCCTACGAGCAGTACTTC.

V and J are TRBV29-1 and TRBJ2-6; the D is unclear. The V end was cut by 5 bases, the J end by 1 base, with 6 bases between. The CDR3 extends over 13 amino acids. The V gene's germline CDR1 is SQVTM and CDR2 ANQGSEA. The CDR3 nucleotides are TGCAGCGTTAGAGATTCTGGGGCCAACGTCCTGACTTTC. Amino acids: CSVRDSGANVLTF.

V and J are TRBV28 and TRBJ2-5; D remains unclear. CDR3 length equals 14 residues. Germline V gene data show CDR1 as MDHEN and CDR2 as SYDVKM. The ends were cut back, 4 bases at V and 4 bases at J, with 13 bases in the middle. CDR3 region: CASSWSDLGETQYF. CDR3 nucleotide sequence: TGTGCCAGCAGTTGGTCTGACTTAGGAGAGACCCAGTACTTC. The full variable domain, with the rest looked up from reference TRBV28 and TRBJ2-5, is DVKVTQSSRYLVKRTGEKVFLECVQDMDHENMFWYRQDPGLGLRLIYFSYDVKMKEKGDIPEGYSVSREKKERFSLILESASTNQTSMYLCASSWSDLGETQYFGPGTRLLVL.

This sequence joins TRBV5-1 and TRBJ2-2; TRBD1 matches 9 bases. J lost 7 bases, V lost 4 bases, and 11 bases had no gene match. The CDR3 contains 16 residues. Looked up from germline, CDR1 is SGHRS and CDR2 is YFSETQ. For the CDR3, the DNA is TGCGCCAGCAGCCCGGGACAGGGTGAAATCGGCGGGGAGCTGTTTTTT. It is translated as CASSPGQGEIGGELFF.

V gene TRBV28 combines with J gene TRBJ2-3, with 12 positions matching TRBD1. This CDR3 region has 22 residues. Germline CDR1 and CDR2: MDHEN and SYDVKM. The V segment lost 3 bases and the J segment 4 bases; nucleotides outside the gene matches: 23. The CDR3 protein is CASSLGDRGLVGPSLGADTQYF. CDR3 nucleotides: TGTGCCAGCAGTTTGGGGGACAGGGGGCTTGTTGGCCCATCGCTTGGCGCAGATACGCAGTATTTT.

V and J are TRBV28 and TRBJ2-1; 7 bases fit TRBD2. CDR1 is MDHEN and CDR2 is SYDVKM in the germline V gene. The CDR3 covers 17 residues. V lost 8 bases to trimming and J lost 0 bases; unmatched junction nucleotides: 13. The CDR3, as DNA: TGTGCCAGCTCGCCTAGCGGTGTTATTAGCTCCTACAATGAGCAGTTCTTC. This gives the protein CASSPSGVISSYNEQFF.

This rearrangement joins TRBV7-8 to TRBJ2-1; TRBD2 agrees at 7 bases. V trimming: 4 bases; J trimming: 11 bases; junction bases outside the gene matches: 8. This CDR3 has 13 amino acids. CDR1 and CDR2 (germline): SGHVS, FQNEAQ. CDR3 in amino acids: CASSSERGAKQFF. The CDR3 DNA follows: TGTGCCAGCAGCTCCGAGCGGGGAGCTAAGCAGTTCTTC.

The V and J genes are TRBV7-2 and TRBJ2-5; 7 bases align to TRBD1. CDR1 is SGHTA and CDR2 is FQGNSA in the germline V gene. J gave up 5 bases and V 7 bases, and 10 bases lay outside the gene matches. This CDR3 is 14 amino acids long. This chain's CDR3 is CASTQQGIEETQYF. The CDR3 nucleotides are TGTGCCAGCACACAACAGGGGATTGAGGAGACCCAGTACTTC. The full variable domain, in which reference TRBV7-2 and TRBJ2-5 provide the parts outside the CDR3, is GAGVSQSPSNKVTEKGKDVELRCDPISGHTALYWYRQSLGQGLEFLIYFQGNSAPDKSGLPSDRFSAERTGGSVSTLTIQRTQQEDSAVYLCASTQQGIEETQYFGPGTRLLVL.

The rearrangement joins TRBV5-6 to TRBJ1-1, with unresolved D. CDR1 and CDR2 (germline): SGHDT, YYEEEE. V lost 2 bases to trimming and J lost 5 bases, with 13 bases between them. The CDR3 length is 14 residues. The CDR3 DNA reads TGTGCCAGCAGCTTTTATAGGTCGGGGACTGAAGCTTTCTTT. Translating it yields CASSFYRSGTEAFF.

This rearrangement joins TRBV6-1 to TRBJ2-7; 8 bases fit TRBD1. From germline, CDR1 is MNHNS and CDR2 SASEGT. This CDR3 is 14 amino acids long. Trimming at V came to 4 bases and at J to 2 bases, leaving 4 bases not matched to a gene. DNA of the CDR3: TGTGCCAGCAGTGCTCAGACAGGGGCCTACGAGCAGTACTTC. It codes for CASSAQTGAYEQYF.

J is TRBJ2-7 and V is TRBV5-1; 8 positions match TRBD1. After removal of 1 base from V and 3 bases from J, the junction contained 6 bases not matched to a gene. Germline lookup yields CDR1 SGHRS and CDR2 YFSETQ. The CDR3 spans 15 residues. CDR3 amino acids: CASSLTGTGIYEQYF. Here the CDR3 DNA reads TGCGCCAGCAGCTTGACCGGGACAGGTATCTACGAGCAGTACTTC. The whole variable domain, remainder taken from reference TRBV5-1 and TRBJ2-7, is KAGVTQTPRYLIKTRGQQVTLSCSPISGHRSVSWYQQTPGQGLQFLFEYFSETQRNKGNFPGRFSGRQFSNSRSEMNVSTLELGDSALYLCASSLTGTGIYEQYFGPGTRLTVT.